This TCR beta chain stems from a study of radiotherapy plus CTLA-4 blockade in lung cancer. Study information: Disease control was seen in approximately 31% of patients, objective responses in 15% to 20%. Study-level points and caveats: Some TCR clones had been derived from tumors. These clones expanded in peripheral blood after radiotherapy plus ipilimumab.

The sample holds a few counts of this clone. As yet, its antigen is unknown. The CDR3 sequence is 14 residues long. The germline V gene has CDR1 SGHNT and CDR2 YENEEA. V was clipped by 4 bases and J by 0 bases; unmatched bases: 1. The method was immunoSEQ multiplex PCR; TCRdb's version includes in-frame clones alone and lacks a portion of them. The sample contains around 110,000 clones, 81% of which appear only once. The source is a human donor with non-small cell lung cancer that progressed on radiotherapy plus ipilimumab. Some clones in this sample may be carry-over from other donors' samples. The sample in question was peripheral blood, obtained from a patient treated with radiotherapy plus ipilimumab. V is TRBV11-3 and J is TRBJ2-5; TRBD1 matches at 8 bases. The CDR3 bases are TGTGCCAGCAGCTACAGGGGGGACCAAGAGACCCAGTACTTC. Protein product: CASSYRGDQETQYF.